These 18 T cell receptor beta chains were all obtained from the same sample, sequenced in a study of blood T cell repertoires in COVID-19. Sequencing used immunoSEQ multiplex PCR; TCRdb keeps in-frame clones, though not all of them. The sample records 120,000 to 150,000 clones, 80% to 90% being singletons. The material sequenced was peripheral blood. These receptors all stem from a woman aged 60-75 years with COVID-19, enrolled during active disease.

The rearrangement joins TRBV9 to TRBJ1-5; D remains ambiguous. The V gene's germline CDR1 is SGDLS and CDR2 YYNGEE. The length of the CDR3 is 18 residues. V gave up 4 bases and J gave up 3 bases, with 23 bases separating them. The CDR3 bases are TGTGCCAGCAGCTTCATCTCCAAGGTTCGGGGAAACAATCAGCCCCAGCATTTT. The encoded protein is CASSFISKVRGNNQPQHF.

V usage is TRBV2 and J usage is TRBJ2-7; 7 positions match TRBD2. V lost 6 bases and J lost 7; bases outside the gene matches: 15. The CDR3 contains 15 residues. Germline CDR1 and CDR2: SNHLY and FYNNEI. CDR3 protein: CASRDEAAGTGEQYF. CDR3 coding DNA: TGTGCCAGCAGGGACGAAGCAGCGGGGACTGGGGAGCAGTACTTC.

The table lists this clone with a count of one. This chain connects TRBV2 to TRBJ2-7; TRBD1 matches at 8 bases. After removal of 4 bases from V and 5 bases from J, the junction contained 7 bases not matched to a gene. Germline values: CDR1 SNHLY, CDR2 FYNNEI. CDR3 length equals 14 residues. CDR3 coding DNA: TGTGCCAGCAGTGTCGTGGACAGGGAACACGAGCAGTACTTC. It encodes CASSVVDREHEQYF.

This chain connects TRBV3-1 (or the pseudogene TRBV3-2) to TRBJ2-7; 8 positions match TRBD2. Germline-derived CDR1 and CDR2 are LGHDT and YNNKEL (reference sequence). There are 16 residues in the CDR3. The V segment lost 4 bases and the J segment 3 bases; nucleotides outside the gene matches: 11. The CDR3 protein is CASSPRTGGTIYEQYF. The CDR3 region has the DNA TGTGCCAGCAGCCCTCGTACGGGGGGGACCATCTACGAGCAGTACTTC.

The CDR3 DNA follows: TGCGCCAGCAGTGACCCTGGCGGGGGCTCGGGGAATGAGCAGTTCTTC. Its protein is CASSDPGGGSGNEQFF. This chain links TRBV10-1 with TRBJ2-1; D possibly corresponds to TRBD2 (7 bases). The CDR3 is 16 residues long. Per germline, CDR1 WNHNN and CDR2 SYGVQD (reference sequence). The V end was cut by 3 bases, the J end by 7 bases, with 19 bases between.

The chain has TRBV6-5 and TRBJ1-1, with 10 bases aligning to TRBD1. The CDR3 extends over 15 amino acids. The germline gives CDR1 MNHEY, CDR2 SVGAGI. The V gene end was trimmed by 6 bases and the J gene end by 5 bases; junction bases not matched to a gene: 9. For the CDR3, the DNA is TGTGCCAGCAGAACCCAGACAGGGGGCTATACTGAAGCTTTCTTT. It codes for CASRTQTGGYTEAFF.

In its sample, this clone was seen once. The gene calls are TRBV29-1 and TRBJ1-2, with D perhaps TRBD1 (6 bases). Germline assignment: CDR1 SQVTM and CDR2 ANQGSEA. V lost 7 bases, J lost 5 bases, and 17 bases lay in between. This CDR3 region has 13 residues. CDR3 DNA sequence: TGCAGCGGAAGGACAGAGGGTCCGTATGGCTACACCTTC. Amino acids: CSGRTEGPYGYTF.

This clone was seen once. V is TRBV12-3 or TRBV12-4 and J is TRBJ1-4; TRBD1 might be the D (5 bases). Between the trimmed V and J ends, which lost 5 bases and 8 bases, there was a span of 9 bases. The CDR3 runs 12 residues. This chain's CDR3 is CASSRGGEKLFF. As DNA, the CDR3 is TGTGCCAGCAGTAGGGGTGGAGAAAAACTGTTTTTT.

The rearrangement joins TRBV7-8 to TRBJ2-2; TRBD1 might be the D (6 bases). Germline V CDR1 and CDR2: SGHVS, FQNEAQ. With 1 base removed from V and 0 bases from J, the gap between germline ends came to 12 bases. The CDR3 has 17 residues. The CDR3: CASSLVSGHTNTGELFF. The CDR3 bases are TGTGCCAGCAGCTTAGTTTCGGGACACACGAACACCGGGGAGCTGTTTTTT. The full variable domain, rest sourced from reference TRBV7-8 and TRBJ2-2, is GAGVSQSPRYKVAKRGQDVALRCDPISGHVSLFWYQQALGQGPEFLTYFQNEAQLDKSGLPSDRFFAERPEGSVSTLKIQRTQQEDSAVYLCASSLVSGHTNTGELFFGEGSRLTVL.

The chain couples TRBV6-2 or TRBV6-3 to TRBJ1-2, with 7 bases fitting TRBD1. In germline, CDR1 is MNHEY, CDR2 SVGEGT. The CDR3 loop spans 13 amino acids. With V trimmed by 4 bases and J by 7 bases, 6 bases remained unmatched. The CDR3 protein is CASSFSTGIGYTF. For the CDR3, the DNA is TGTGCCAGCAGTTTCTCGACAGGGATTGGCTACACCTTC.

The chain is built from TRBV6-6 and TRBJ1-5; 9 positions agree with TRBD1. V lost 2 bases and J lost 0; bases outside the gene matches: 2. The CDR3 is 16 residues long. Germline assignment: CDR1 MNHNY and CDR2 SVGAGI (reference sequence). In nucleotides, the CDR3 is TGTGCCAGCAGTTACCGGACAGGGGATAGCAATCAGCCCCAGCATTTT. Residues: CASSYRTGDSNQPQHF.

The chain combines TRBV4-3 with TRBJ2-3; TRBD2 agrees at 8 bases. In germline, CDR1 is LGHNA, CDR2 YSLEER. Trimming at V came to 0 bases and at J to 1 base, leaving 9 bases not matched to a gene. The CDR3 spans 18 residues. The CDR3, as DNA: TGCGCCAGCAGCCAAGATCTGACGGGGGGGCTGGGCACAGATACGCAGTATTTT. It specifies CASSQDLTGGLGTDTQYF.

The V and J genes are TRBV7-8 and TRBJ2-1; tentative D call: TRBD2 (5 bases). The CDR3 consists of 16 residues. Trimming took off 5 bases at V and 6 bases at J, with 20 bases between the two ends. The germline CDR1 and CDR2 sequences are SGHVS and FQNEAQ. Here the CDR3 reads CASSLRRGSTFNEQFF. In nucleotides, the CDR3 is TGTGCCAGCAGCCTTAGACGGGGATCGACCTTCAATGAGCAGTTCTTC.

V gene TRBV2 combines with J gene TRBJ1-5; TRBD1 is a possible D gene (6 bases). The CDR3 spans 14 residues. The V end was cut by 8 bases, the J end by 0 bases, with 11 bases between. Germline values: CDR1 SNHLY, CDR2 FYNNEI. The CDR3 is CASLRDNSNQPQHF. CDR3 DNA sequence: TGTGCCAGCCTCCGGGACAATAGCAATCAGCCCCAGCATTTT.

The V and J genes are TRBV5-1 and TRBJ2-1; D might be TRBD2 (5 bases). CDR1 is SGHRS, CDR2 YFSETQ, per germline. The CDR3 covers 14 residues. V lost 2 bases and J 2 bases, leaving 8 bases between the germline ends. In DNA form, the CDR3 reads TGCGCCAGCAGCTTAGAGGGCCCCTACAATGAGCAGTTCTTC. It yields the protein CASSLEGPYNEQFF.

V gene TRBV2 combines with J gene TRBJ2-7; the D gene is possibly TRBD1 (6 bases). CDR1 SNHLY and CDR2 FYNNEI come from the germline V gene. This CDR3 has 13 amino acids. The ends were cut back, 7 bases at V and 2 bases at J, with 12 bases in the middle. CDR3 nucleotides: TGTGCCAGCATCTACAGGGTGGCCTACGAGCAGTACTTC. Its translation is CASIYRVAYEQYF.

This chain uses TRBV21-1 with TRBJ2-7; TRBD2, the table's D call, lacks a check against the DNA. TRBV21-1 is a documented pseudogene. The CDR3 totals 19 residues. CDR3: CASSKEVGEGDINSYEQYF. The CDR3 region has the DNA TGTGCCAGCAGCAAAGAAGTTGGGGAGGGGGACATTAACTCCTACGAGCAGTACTTC.

The chain employs TRBV7-2 and TRBJ1-1; D not certain. Germline V gene sequence: CDR1 SGHTA, CDR2 FQGNSA. The V end was cut by 4 bases, the J end by 2 bases, with 8 bases between. The length of the CDR3 is 13 residues. Here the CDR3 DNA reads TGTGCCAGCAGCTATCAGCGTAACACTGAAGCTTTCTTT. Protein: CASSYQRNTEAFF.